This is a list of T cell receptor beta chains from one sample in a study of vaccination and CD4 T cells after COVID-19. No antigen is known for these receptors. From the PCR reads, TCRdb called clonotypes with MiXCR, one entry per CDR3 protein. The data show approximately 18,000 distinct CDR3 sequences, around 47% seen once. The input for sequencing was CD4+ T cells from blood, cultured in vitro, taken about 7 months after SARS-CoV-2 vaccination. These receptors were collected from a human donor who had recovered from COVID-19. The CDR3 runs from the conserved cysteine through the conserved F or W. The order of the fields is J gene, D gene, clone size, V gene, CDR3 DNA, CDR3 protein. The D gene is left open where the match is weak. The size field is filled for only some rows; it gives once, few, many or a size class.

J: TRBJ1-1
D: -
size: few
V: TRBV27
DNA: TGTGCCAGCAGTTTCGGCAGACAGGTGGGAACTGAAGCTTTCTTT
CDR3: CASSFGRQVGTEAFF

J: TRBJ2-7
D: -
size: -
V: TRBV6-2/TRBV6-3
DNA: TGTGCCAGCAGTTATATGAGGGCAGAGACCTACGAGCAGTACTTC
CDR3: CASSYMRAETYEQYF

J: TRBJ1-2
D: -
size: few
V: TRBV19
DNA: TGTGCCAGTAGTAGGGGATTGGAGACCTATGGCTACACCTTC
CDR3: CASSRGLETYGYTF

J: TRBJ2-5
D: TRBD2
size: few
V: TRBV2
DNA: TGTGCCAGTGTCGGAGGGCGGGGGGGCCTGGAGACCCAGTACTTC
CDR3: CASVGGRGGLETQYF

J: TRBJ2-2
D: TRBD1
size: -
V: TRBV24-1
DNA: TGTGCCACCAGTGTAGGGACAGGGAGGAACACCGGGGAGCTGTTTTTT
CDR3: CATSVGTGRNTGELFF

J: TRBJ2-5
D: -
size: few
V: TRBV11-3
DNA: TGTGCCAGCAGCCCGAATATTCAAGAGACCCAGTACTTC
CDR3: CASSPNIQETQYF

J: TRBJ2-7
D: TRBD2
size: -
V: TRBV28
DNA: TGTGCCAGCAGAAAATGGGGCGGGAGGGCCTCTTACGAGCAGTACTTC
CDR3: CASRKWGGRASYEQYF

J: TRBJ2-5
D: TRBD1
size: -
V: TRBV2
DNA: TGTGCCAGCAGGGTCGGACAGGGATGGGAGACCCAGTACTTC
CDR3: CASRVGQGWETQYF

J: TRBJ2-5
D: TRBD2
size: few
V: TRBV5-4
DNA: TGTGCCAGCAGCTTGACTAGCGGGAGGGCGGAGACCCAGTACTTC
CDR3: CASSLTSGRAETQYF

J: TRBJ2-5
D: -
size: -
V: TRBV29-1
DNA: TGCAGCGTTGAGTCTGGTCCGGTCCGTGCGCCCCAGTACTTC
CDR3: CSVESGPVRAPQYF

J: TRBJ1-2
D: TRBD1
size: -
V: TRBV6-5
DNA: TGTGCCAGCAGTTACGCCCGGGACAGGGGACCATATGGCTACACCTTC
CDR3: CASSYARDRGPYGYTF

J: TRBJ1-6
D: -
size: -
V: TRBV10-3
DNA: TGTGCCATCAGGGACAACTATAATTCACCCCTCCACTTT
CDR3: CAIRDNYNSPLHF

J: TRBJ1-1
D: -
size: -
V: TRBV6-2/TRBV6-3
DNA: TGTGCCAGCAAAGAGACAGAGATGAACACTGAAGCTTTCTTT
CDR3: CASKETEMNTEAFF

J: TRBJ1-5
D: -
size: -
V: TRBV20-1
DNA: TGCAGTGCTAGCGTACCGGGAGGTCAGCCCCAGCATTTT
CDR3: CSASVPGGQPQHF

J: TRBJ1-5
D: TRBD1
size: -
V: TRBV6-2/TRBV6-3
DNA: TGTGCCAGCAGAAGGGACAGGAGCAATCAGCCCCAGCATTTT
CDR3: CASRRDRSNQPQHF

J: TRBJ2-2
D: -
size: few
V: TRBV7-9
DNA: TGTGCCAGCAGCCCTGCCTGGGGGCTGTTTTTT
CDR3: CASSPAWGLFF

J: TRBJ1-5
D: -
size: few
V: TRBV19
DNA: TGTGCCACTTCGACGGTCCCTAGCAATCAGCCCCAGCATTTT
CDR3: CATSTVPSNQPQHF

J: TRBJ2-3
D: TRBD2
size: -
V: TRBV10-3
DNA: TGTGCCATCGGCCTAGCGGGAGTTACAGATACGCAGTATTTT
CDR3: CAIGLAGVTDTQYF

J: TRBJ2-7
D: -
size: once
V: TRBV24-1
DNA: TGTGCCACCAGTGATGGGGGTGGCGGGCCTACTTCCTACGAGCAGTACTTC
CDR3: CATSDGGGGPTSYEQYF

J: TRBJ2-5
D: TRBD2
size: -
V: TRBV4-1
DNA: TGCGCCAGCAGCCAAGTTGTGTCGGCGGGGGGGGCAGTCGGCGAGACCCAGTACTTC
CDR3: CASSQVVSAGGAVGETQYF

J: TRBJ2-3
D: TRBD2
size: -
V: TRBV30
DNA: TGTGCCCTCTCGGGAGGCAGCACAGATACGCAGTATTTT
CDR3: CALSGGSTDTQYF

J: TRBJ2-1
D: -
size: once
V: TRBV7-9
DNA: TGTGCCAGCAGCCGAACGGGCTATGAGCAGTTCTTC
CDR3: CASSRTGYEQFF

J: TRBJ2-5
D: TRBD1
size: -
V: TRBV5-4
DNA: TGTGCCAGCAGCGGGCGCCGACAGGGGGGTCAGGAGACCCAGTACTTC
CDR3: CASSGRRQGGQETQYF

J: TRBJ1-5
D: -
size: -
V: TRBV4-2
DNA: TGTGCCAGCAGCCAAGATCACTGGGGAGAGCAGCCCCAGCATTTT
CDR3: CASSQDHWGEQPQHF

J: TRBJ2-3
D: -
size: -
V: TRBV21-1
DNA: TGTGCCAGCAGCAAAACTACGCTAGCGGACGAGATGGATACGCAGTATTTT
CDR3: CASSKTTLADEMDTQYF

J: TRBJ2-7
D: TRBD1
size: -
V: TRBV6-1
DNA: TGTGCCAGCAGTCTGACAGGGGAGAACGAGCAGTACTTC
CDR3: CASSLTGENEQYF

J: TRBJ1-5
D: -
size: -
V: TRBV20-1
DNA: TGCAGTGCTTCAGTCCACAGCAATCAGCCCCAGCATTTT
CDR3: CSASVHSNQPQHF

J: TRBJ1-1
D: -
size: -
V: TRBV10-3
DNA: TGTGCCATCAGTGAATCCATGAACACTGAAGCTTTCTTT
CDR3: CAISESMNTEAFF

J: TRBJ2-2
D: -
size: few
V: TRBV7-8
DNA: TGTGCCAGCAGCCACAGTACCGGGGAGCTGTTTTTT
CDR3: CASSHSTGELFF

J: TRBJ2-7
D: -
size: -
V: TRBV15
DNA: TGTGCCACCAGCAGAATCGGGGTGTTCGAGCAGTACTTC
CDR3: CATSRIGVFEQYF

J: TRBJ1-2
D: TRBD1
size: -
V: TRBV20-1
DNA: TGCAGTGCTAGGAAGTCAGGGGGCTACTATGGCTACACCTTC
CDR3: CSARKSGGYYGYTF

J: TRBJ2-5
D: -
size: -
V: TRBV11-3
DNA: TGTGCCAGCAGTACGGGTGAGACCCAGTACTTC
CDR3: CASSTGETQYF

J: TRBJ2-5
D: TRBD1
size: -
V: TRBV20-1
DNA: TGCAGTGCTAGAGATGACAGGGGAGAGACCCAGTACTTC
CDR3: CSARDDRGETQYF

J: TRBJ2-7
D: -
size: -
V: TRBV20-1
DNA: TGCAGTGCTAGAGGCGGGCCGAGCTACGAGCAGTACTTC
CDR3: CSARGGPSYEQYF

J: TRBJ1-1
D: -
size: -
V: TRBV20-1
DNA: TGCAGTGCCCGAACTATGAACACTGAAGCTTTCTTT
CDR3: CSARTMNTEAFF

J: TRBJ1-1
D: TRBD1
size: -
V: TRBV20-1
DNA: TGCAGTGCCCGCCCGTGGGACAGGGGGCTAAACACTGAAGCTTTCTTT
CDR3: CSARPWDRGLNTEAFF

J: TRBJ2-3
D: TRBD2
size: -
V: TRBV19
DNA: TGTGCCAGTAGTGTTTATAGCGGGACCCGCACAGATACGCAGTATTTT
CDR3: CASSVYSGTRTDTQYF

J: TRBJ1-2
D: TRBD1
size: few
V: TRBV6-1
DNA: TGTGCCAGCAGTGCTTTCGGGACAGGGGGCCTCGGCTACACCTTC
CDR3: CASSAFGTGGLGYTF

J: TRBJ1-2
D: -
size: few
V: TRBV20-1
DNA: TGCAGTGCTAGTAGGTCTAACTATGGCTACACCTTC
CDR3: CSASRSNYGYTF

J: TRBJ2-3
D: TRBD2
size: few
V: TRBV19
DNA: TGTGCCAGTAGTAAACCGGGACTAGGGAGCACAGATACGCAGTATTTT
CDR3: CASSKPGLGSTDTQYF

J: TRBJ1-2
D: -
size: once
V: TRBV11-1
DNA: TGTGCCAGCAGCTCACAGGGATCTAACTATGGCTACACCTTC
CDR3: CASSSQGSNYGYTF

J: TRBJ2-7
D: -
size: once
V: TRBV20-1
DNA: TGCAGTGCAAGAGAAAGGGCGGGATGGGTCTACGAGCAGTACTTC
CDR3: CSARERAGWVYEQYF

J: TRBJ2-5
D: TRBD1
size: few
V: TRBV20-1
DNA: TGCAGTAACAGGGGAATAGAGACCCAGTACTTC
CDR3: CSNRGIETQYF

J: TRBJ1-5
D: TRBD1
size: few
V: TRBV20-1
DNA: TGCAGTGCTAGAGGGGGAACAGGGGATTCGCCCCAGCATTTT
CDR3: CSARGGTGDSPQHF

J: TRBJ1-2
D: -
size: few
V: TRBV11-3
DNA: TGTGCCAGCAGCTTATCGCCGGGTATGGGCTATGGCTACACCTTC
CDR3: CASSLSPGMGYGYTF

J: TRBJ2-7
D: -
size: few
V: TRBV6-5
DNA: TGTGCCAGCAGTTACACCAGACAGGCCTACGAGCAGTACTTC
CDR3: CASSYTRQAYEQYF

J: TRBJ1-2
D: -
size: -
V: TRBV4-1
DNA: TGCGCCAGCAGCCAAGATCCAAGAGGAGTGGTCTATGGCTGCACCTTC
CDR3: CASSQDPRGVVYGCTF

J: TRBJ1-6
D: -
size: -
V: TRBV4-2
DNA: TGTGCCAGCAGCCCGGAAGGGCAGGGTCAGTCACCCCTCCACTTT
CDR3: CASSPEGQGQSPLHF

J: TRBJ1-6
D: -
size: few
V: TRBV6-5
DNA: TGTGCCAGCAGTTACGGAGGCCCCTATAATTCACCCCTCCACTTT
CDR3: CASSYGGPYNSPLHF

J: TRBJ1-6
D: -
size: few
V: TRBV20-1
DNA: TGCAGTGTCCCTTATCGACCTTCATCCCTCCACTTT
CDR3: CSVPYRPSSLHF

J: TRBJ2-5
D: -
size: -
V: TRBV2
DNA: TGTGCCAGCATGGGCCGGGGAGAGACCCAGTACTTC
CDR3: CASMGRGETQYF

J: TRBJ1-3
D: -
size: -
V: TRBV6-1
DNA: TGTGCCAGCAGCCGTCTGGACGGAAACACCATATATTTT
CDR3: CASSRLDGNTIYF

J: TRBJ1-1
D: -
size: once
V: TRBV10-3
DNA: TGTGCCATCAGTGGAGAAGGGATTGAAGCTTTCTTT
CDR3: CAISGEGIEAFF

J: TRBJ2-7
D: -
size: -
V: TRBV6-1
DNA: TGTGCCAGCAGTGTACAGCCCCCCAACGGGCCTTCCTCCTACGAACAGTACTTC
CDR3: CASSVQPPNGPSSYEQYF

J: TRBJ1-1
D: -
size: -
V: TRBV19
DNA: TGTGCCAGTAGTAACAGGGTCTGGACTGAAGCTTTCTTT
CDR3: CASSNRVWTEAFF

J: TRBJ1-6
D: -
size: -
V: TRBV5-5
DNA: TGTGCCAGCAGCTGGAATTCACCCCTCCACTTT
CDR3: CASSWNSPLHF

J: TRBJ1-5
D: -
size: -
V: TRBV18
DNA: TGTGCCAGCTCACCGACAACTACTAATCAGCCCCAGCATTTT
CDR3: CASSPTTTNQPQHF

J: TRBJ1-1
D: TRBD1
size: -
V: TRBV7-9
DNA: TGTGCCAGCAGCCAGAGACAGGGGGTCACGAACACTGAAGCTTTCTTT
CDR3: CASSQRQGVTNTEAFF

J: TRBJ2-5
D: TRBD2
size: few
V: TRBV7-4
DNA: TGTGCCAGCGAAAGACTAGCGGGGGGGCAAGAGACCCAGTACTTC
CDR3: CASERLAGGQETQYF

J: TRBJ2-1
D: -
size: few
V: TRBV20-1
DNA: TGCAGTGCGGGGGAGGCTACCTACAATGAGCAGTTCTTC
CDR3: CSAGEATYNEQFF